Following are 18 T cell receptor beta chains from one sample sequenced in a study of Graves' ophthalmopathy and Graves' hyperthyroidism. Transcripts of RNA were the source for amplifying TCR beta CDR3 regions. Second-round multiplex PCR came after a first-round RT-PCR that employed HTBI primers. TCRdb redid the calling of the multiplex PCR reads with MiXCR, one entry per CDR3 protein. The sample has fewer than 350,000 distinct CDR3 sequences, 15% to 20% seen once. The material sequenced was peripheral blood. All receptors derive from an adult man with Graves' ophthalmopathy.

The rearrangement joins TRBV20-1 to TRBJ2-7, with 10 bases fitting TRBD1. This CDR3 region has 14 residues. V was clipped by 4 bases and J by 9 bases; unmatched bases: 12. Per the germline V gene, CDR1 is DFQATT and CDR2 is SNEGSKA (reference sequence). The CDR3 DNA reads TGCAGTGCTATAATCACCGGACAGGGGGTTTCGCAGTACTTC. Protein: CSAIITGQGVSQYF.

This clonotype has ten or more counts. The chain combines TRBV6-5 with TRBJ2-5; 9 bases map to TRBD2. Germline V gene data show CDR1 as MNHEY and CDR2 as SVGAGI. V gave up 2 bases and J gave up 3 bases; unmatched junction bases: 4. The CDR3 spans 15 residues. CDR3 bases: TGTGCCAGCAGTTACACTAGCGGGCCCGAAGAGACCCAGTACTTC. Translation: CASSYTSGPEETQYF.

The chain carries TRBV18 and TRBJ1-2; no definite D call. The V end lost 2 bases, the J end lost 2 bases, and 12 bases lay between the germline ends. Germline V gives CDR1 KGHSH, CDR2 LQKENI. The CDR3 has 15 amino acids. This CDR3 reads CASSPIHGRNYGYTF. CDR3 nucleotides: TGTGCCAGCTCACCAATACATGGGAGAAACTATGGCTACACCTTC.

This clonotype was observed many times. CDR3 DNA sequence: TGTGCCAGCAGCCAAGAGGTTGGGCAGCCCCAGCATTTT. Translating it yields CASSQEVGQPQHF. The rearrangement joins TRBV14 to TRBJ1-5; D is unresolved. Germline V gene lookup returns CDR1 SGHDN and CDR2 FVKESK. The CDR3 is 13 residues long. V was trimmed by 0 bases and J by 7 bases, leaving 7 bases between them.

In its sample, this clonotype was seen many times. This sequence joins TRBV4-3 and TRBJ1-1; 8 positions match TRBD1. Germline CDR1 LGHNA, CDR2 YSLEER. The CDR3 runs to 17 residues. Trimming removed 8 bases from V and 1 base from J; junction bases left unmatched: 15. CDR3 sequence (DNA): TGCGCCAGCCCGAGGGGACAGGACGGGGTGAGGAACACTGAAGCTTTCTTT. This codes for CASPRGQDGVRNTEAFF.

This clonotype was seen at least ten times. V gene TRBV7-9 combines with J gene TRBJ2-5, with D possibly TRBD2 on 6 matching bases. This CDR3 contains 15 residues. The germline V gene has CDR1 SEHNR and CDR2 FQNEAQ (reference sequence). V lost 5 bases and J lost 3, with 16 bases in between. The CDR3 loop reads CASSPWGRTKETQYF. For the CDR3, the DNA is TGTGCCAGCAGCCCATGGGGACGGACTAAAGAGACCCAGTACTTC.

The CDR3 here is CASSPTGRGTYGYTF. CDR3 nucleotides: TGTGCCAGCAGCCCCACTGGGAGAGGAACTTATGGCTACACCTTC. The chain carries TRBV28 and TRBJ1-2; D not resolved. Trimming left V 6 bases short and J 5 bases short, with 19 bases between. CDR1 and CDR2 from the germline V gene are MDHEN and SYDVKM. The CDR3 has 15 amino acids.

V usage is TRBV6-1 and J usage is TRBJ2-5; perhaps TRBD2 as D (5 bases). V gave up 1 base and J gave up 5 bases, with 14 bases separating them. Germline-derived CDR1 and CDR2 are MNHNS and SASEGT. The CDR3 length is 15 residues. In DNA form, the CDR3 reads TGTGCCAGCAGTGAAGTCGTGGGCGGCGGGGAGACCCAGTACTTC. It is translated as CASSEVVGGGETQYF.

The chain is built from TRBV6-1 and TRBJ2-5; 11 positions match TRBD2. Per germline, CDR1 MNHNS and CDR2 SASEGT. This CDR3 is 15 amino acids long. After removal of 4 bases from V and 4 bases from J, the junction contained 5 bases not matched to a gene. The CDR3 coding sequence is TGTGCCAGCAGTGGTAGCGGGGGGGCTGGAGAGACCCAGTACTTC. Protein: CASSGSGGAGETQYF.

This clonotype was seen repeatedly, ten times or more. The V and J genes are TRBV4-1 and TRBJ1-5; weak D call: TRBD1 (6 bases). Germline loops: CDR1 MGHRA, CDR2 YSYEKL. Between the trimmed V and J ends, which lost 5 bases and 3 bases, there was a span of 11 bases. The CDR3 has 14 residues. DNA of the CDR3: TGCGCCAGCAGCGCTCAGGGGAACAATCAGCCCCAGCATTTT. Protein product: CASSAQGNNQPQHF.

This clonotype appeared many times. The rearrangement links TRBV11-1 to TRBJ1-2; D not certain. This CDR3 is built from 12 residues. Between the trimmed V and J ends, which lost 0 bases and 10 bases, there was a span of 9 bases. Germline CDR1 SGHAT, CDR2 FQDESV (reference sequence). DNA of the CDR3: TGTGCCAGCAGCTTAGCCTCTCGGGACTACACCTTC. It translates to CASSLASRDYTF. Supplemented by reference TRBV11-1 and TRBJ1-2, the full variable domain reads EAEVAQSPRYKITEKSQAVAFWCDPISGHATLYWYRQILGQGPELLVQFQDESVVDDSQLPKDRFSAERLKGVDSTLKIQPAELGDSAMYLCASSLASRDYTFGSGTRLTVV.

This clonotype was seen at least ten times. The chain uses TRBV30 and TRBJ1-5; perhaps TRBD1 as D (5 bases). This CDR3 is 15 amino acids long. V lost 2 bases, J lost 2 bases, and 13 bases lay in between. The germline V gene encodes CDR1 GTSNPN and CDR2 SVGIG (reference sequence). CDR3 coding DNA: TGTGCCTGGAGTCTGGGGGGGGTAGGCAATCAGCCCCAGCATTTT. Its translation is CAWSLGGVGNQPQHF.

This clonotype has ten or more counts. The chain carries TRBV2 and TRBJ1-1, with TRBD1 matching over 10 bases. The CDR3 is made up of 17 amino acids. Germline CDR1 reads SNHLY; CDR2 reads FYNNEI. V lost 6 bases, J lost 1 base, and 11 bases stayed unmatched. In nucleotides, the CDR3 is TGTGCCAGCAGACCCGGACAGGGGGTGGCTCGGAACACTGAAGCTTTCTTT. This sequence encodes CASRPGQGVARNTEAFF. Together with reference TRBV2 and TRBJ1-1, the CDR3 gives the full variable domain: EPEVTQTPSHQVTQMGQEVILRCVPISNHLYFYWYRQILGQKVEFLVSFYNNEISEKSEIFDDQFSVERPDGSNFTLKIRSTKLEDSAMYFCASRPGQGVARNTEAFFGQGTRLTVV.

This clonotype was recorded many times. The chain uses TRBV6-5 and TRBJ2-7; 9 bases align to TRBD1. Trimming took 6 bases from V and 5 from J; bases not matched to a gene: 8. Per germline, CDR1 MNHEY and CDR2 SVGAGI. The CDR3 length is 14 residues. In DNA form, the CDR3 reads TGTGCCAGCAGCAGGGACAGGGAGATCCACGAGCAGTACTTC. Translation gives CASSRDREIHEQYF.

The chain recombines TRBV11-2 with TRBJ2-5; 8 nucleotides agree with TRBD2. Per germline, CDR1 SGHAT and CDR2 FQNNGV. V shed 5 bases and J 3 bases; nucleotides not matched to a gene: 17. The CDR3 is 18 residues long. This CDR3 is CASSKWGGGIIMEETQYF. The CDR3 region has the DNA TGTGCCAGCAGCAAGTGGGGCGGGGGGATCATTATGGAAGAGACCCAGTACTTC. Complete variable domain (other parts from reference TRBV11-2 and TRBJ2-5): EAGVAQSPRYKIIEKRQSVAFWCNPISGHATLYWYQQILGQGPKLLIQFQNNGVVDDSQLPKDRFSAERLKGVDSTLKIQPAKLEDSAVYLCASSKWGGGIIMEETQYFGPGTRLLVL.

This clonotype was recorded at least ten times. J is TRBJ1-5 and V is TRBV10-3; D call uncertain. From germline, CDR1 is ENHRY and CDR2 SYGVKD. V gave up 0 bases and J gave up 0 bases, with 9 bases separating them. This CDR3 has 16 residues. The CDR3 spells CAISESIVISNQPQHF. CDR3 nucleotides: TGTGCCATCAGTGAGTCGATAGTTATTAGCAATCAGCCCCAGCATTTT.

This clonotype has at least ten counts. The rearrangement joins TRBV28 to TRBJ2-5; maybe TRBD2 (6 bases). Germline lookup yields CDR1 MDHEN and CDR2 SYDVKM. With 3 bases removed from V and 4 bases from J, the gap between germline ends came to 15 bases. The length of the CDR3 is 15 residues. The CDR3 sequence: CASSFPSNGGETQYF. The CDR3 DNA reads TGTGCCAGCAGTTTCCCCAGCAACGGGGGAGAGACCCAGTACTTC.

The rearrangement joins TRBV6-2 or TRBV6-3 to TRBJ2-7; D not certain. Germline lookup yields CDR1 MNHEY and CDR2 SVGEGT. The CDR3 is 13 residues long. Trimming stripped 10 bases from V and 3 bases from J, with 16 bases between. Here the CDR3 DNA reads TGTGCCACCACGGACGGTCCTAGCTACGAGCAGTACTTC. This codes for CATTDGPSYEQYF.